Each of the 2 T cell receptor beta chains below was sequenced from the same sample in a study of monozygotic twins with inflammatory bowel disease. TCRdb reworked the 5' RACE reads into one entry per CDR3 protein, no DNA. Its listing shows roughly 150,000 distinct CDR3 sequences. Source material: blood. The receptor source for this set is a human donor with ulcerative colitis or Crohn's disease, or a healthy co-twin of an affected twin (not recorded which).

The rearrangement links TRBV5-5 to TRBJ2-1; the TCRdb call, TRBD2, lacks DNA for checking. The CDR3 runs to 15 residues. In germline, CDR1 is SGHKS, CDR2 YYEKEE (reference sequence). CDR3 amino acids: CASSLGPSGNNEQFF.

The chain uses TRBV5-1 and TRBJ1-2. This CDR3 is built from 17 residues. Germline V gives CDR1 SGHRS, CDR2 YFSETQ. CDR3 amino acids: CASSELTLVEGSYGYTF.